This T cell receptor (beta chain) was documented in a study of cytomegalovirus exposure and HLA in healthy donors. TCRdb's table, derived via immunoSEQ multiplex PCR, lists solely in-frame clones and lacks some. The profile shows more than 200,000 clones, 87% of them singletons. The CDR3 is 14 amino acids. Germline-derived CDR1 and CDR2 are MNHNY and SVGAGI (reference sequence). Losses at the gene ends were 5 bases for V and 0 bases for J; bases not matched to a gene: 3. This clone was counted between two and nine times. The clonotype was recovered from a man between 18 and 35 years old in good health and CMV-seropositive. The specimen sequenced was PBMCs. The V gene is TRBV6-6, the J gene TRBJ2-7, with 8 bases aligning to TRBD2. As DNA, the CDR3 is TGTGCCAGCAGTCAGCGGGGGAGCTCCTACGAGCAGTACTTC. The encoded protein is CASSQRGSSYEQYF.